Listed here is a single T cell receptor beta chain. This clonotype was detected a few times. No cognate antigen has been identified for it. Per-base qualities were not stored, and no clone one base away is much larger. The CDR3 starts with the cysteine, ends with the phenylalanine, and has 16 residues. Of all the DNA, just the CDR3 is kept, 48 bases in frame from base 1. Ends trimmed: V by 3 bases, J by 5 bases; bases unmatched to a gene: 12. CDR1 and CDR2, looked up from the germline V gene, are SGDLS and YYNGEE. The data stem from a study of patients and donors after allogeneic stem cell transplantation (dated by TCRdb to about 2020). Library creation used RT-PCR. Sequencer: NextSeq 550. TCRdb reran the public reads through fastp at Q25 and MiXCR, keeping productive beta chains. Each CDR3 protein appears once, grouped with its most common genes and DNA. The sample table shows some 880,000 distinct CDR3 sequences, and under 20% are seen once. 6% of the sample lies in the top ten.

Sequencing input: blood, either unsorted or a sorted T cell fraction (not recorded which). Recombination connected TRBV9 to TRBJ2-5, and TRBD2 aligns with 8 junction nucleotides. This TCR came from a human donor who was either an allogeneic HSCT recipient or a stem cell or donor lymphocyte infusion donor (not recorded which). It is not recorded whose cells these are; they may come from a transplant donor. The bases are TGTGCCAGCAGCGAGGGGTACCGGGAGGGCCACGAGACCCAGTACTTC. Its protein is CASSEGYREGHETQYF.